The clone carrying this T cell receptor beta chain has at least ten counts. Antigen specificity is unknown. RNA transcripts served as the template for amplifying TCR beta CDR3 regions. First-round RT-PCR with HTBI primers amplified the TCR CDR3 region. TCRdb reprocessed the multiplex PCR reads with MiXCR, giving one entry per CDR3 protein. The data show more than 95,000 distinct CDR3 sequences, with roughly 50% seen just once and approximately 30% held by the top ten. CDR1 DFQATT and CDR2 SNEGSKA come from the germline V gene (reference sequence). The CDR3 length is 18 residues. V lost 2 bases to trimming and J lost 2 bases, with 25 bases between them. The study defined stable Graves' hyperthyroidism as no ophthalmopathy progression within 18 months. The patients, who ranged from 18 to 65 in age, presented with newly diagnosed hyperthyroidism lasting under 2 months. Clinical symptoms, serum thyroxine, TRAb, thyroid ultrasound and orbital computed tomography established diagnosis.

The sample is drawn from a study of T cells in Graves' hyperthyroidism and ophthalmopathy. Notes on the study in general: The model forecast ophthalmopathy, anticipating it by a median about 6.5 months before onset.

The TCR originated in a middle-aged man with Graves' hyperthyroidism. The rearrangement uses TRBV20-1 and TRBJ2-7, with no clear D. Material: blood. The CDR3 coding sequence is TGCAGTGCTAGAAGCCAGATCGGCCGCACTCGGTACGCCTACGAGCAGTACTTC. Translated: CSARSQIGRTRYAYEQYF.